These 10 T cell receptor beta chains came from one sample sequenced in a study of shared clonotypes between healthy human individuals. The repertoire was sequenced with immunoSEQ multiplex PCR; TCRdb's copy has only in-frame clones and lacks some. This table has approximately 2.5 million clones, around 90% appearing once. Material: naive CD4+ T cells sorted from blood. Subset defined: CD45RA+ positively selected. All receptors come from a man aged 18-30 years in good health.

The chain joins TRBV27 to TRBJ2-3; 15 bases agree with TRBD2. This CDR3 contains 17 residues. Losses at the gene ends were 6 bases for V and 7 bases for J; bases not matched to a gene: 11. Germline CDR1 is MNHEY and CDR2 is SMNVEV (reference sequence). The CDR3 loop is CASSRTSGGAGSHTQYF. CDR3 coding DNA: TGTGCCAGCAGCCGGACTAGCGGGGGGGCCGGTTCCCATACGCAGTATTTT.

The V and J genes are TRBV27 and TRBJ2-7, with 11 bases lining up with TRBD2. The CDR3 runs 14 residues. CDR1 is MNHEY, CDR2 SMNVEV, per germline (reference sequence). With 6 bases clipped from V and 3 bases from J, the junction kept 4 bases outside the gene matches. CDR3 in DNA: TGTGCCAGCAGCACAACTAGCGGGGGCTACGAGCAGTACTTC. Protein: CASSTTSGGYEQYF.

This chain connects TRBV2 to TRBJ1-1; the match to TRBD1 covers 9 bases. CDR1 SNHLY and CDR2 FYNNEI come from the germline V gene. The CDR3 consists of 15 residues. V trimming: 2 bases; J trimming: 6 bases; junction bases outside the gene matches: 7. The CDR3 loop is CASSELGQGLAEAFF. CDR3 DNA: TGTGCCAGCAGTGAACTGGGACAGGGCTTGGCTGAAGCTTTCTTT.

The rearrangement links TRBV10-3 to TRBJ1-1; TRBD1 is a possible D gene (5 bases). Deletions cut 3 bases from V and 0 bases from J, with 14 bases between. Per germline, CDR1 ENHRY and CDR2 SYGVKD. CDR3 size: 16 residues. CDR3 loop: CAISERPDSMNTEAFF. In nucleotides, the CDR3 is TGTGCCATCAGTGAAAGGCCTGACAGCATGAACACTGAAGCTTTCTTT.

This chain connects TRBV6-5 to TRBJ2-5; D not resolved. Deletions cut 0 bases from V and 2 bases from J, with 10 bases between. The CDR3 sequence is 15 residues long. Germline V gene sequence: CDR1 MNHEY, CDR2 SVGAGI. CDR3 in amino acids: CASSYSVSQQETQYF. CDR3 sequence (DNA): TGTGCCAGCAGTTACTCCGTTTCGCAACAAGAGACCCAGTACTTC.

The chain employs TRBV7-2 and TRBJ2-3, with 11 bases that match TRBD2. The junction had 12 bases not matched to a gene; V was cut back by 1 base and J by 6 bases. Germline V gene sequence: CDR1 SGHTA, CDR2 FQGNSA. This CDR3 has 18 residues. CDR3 DNA: TGTGCCAGCAGCTTAGGACTAGCGGGAACCGCGTTAAGGGATACGCAGTATTTT. Translated, it gives CASSLGLAGTALRDTQYF.

This clone appeared once. The chain is built from TRBV7-2 and TRBJ1-2, with D possibly being TRBD1 (5 bases). The V gene's germline CDR1 is SGHTA and CDR2 FQGNSA. V lost 1 base and J lost 1, with 10 bases in between. The CDR3 loop spans 15 amino acids. The CDR3 nucleotides are TGTGCCAGCAGCTTAGGGCAGGGAAATAACTATGGCTACACCTTC. Translation gives CASSLGQGNNYGYTF.

This rearrangement joins TRBV4-1 to TRBJ2-7; TRBD2 might be the D (5 bases). The CDR3 length is 12 residues. V lost 3 bases to trimming and J lost 6 bases, with 9 bases between them. Looked up from germline, CDR1 is MGHRA and CDR2 is YSYEKL. CDR3 bases: TGCGCCAGCAGCCAGAACGGGGTCGAGCAGTACTTC. Translated, it gives CASSQNGVEQYF.

This clone was found a few times. V is TRBV6-6 and J is TRBJ1-6; maybe TRBD1 (6 bases). V shed 4 bases and J shed 8 bases, with 12 bases lying between them. The CDR3 sequence is 14 residues long. The germline CDR1 and CDR2 sequences are MNHNY and SVGAGI (reference sequence). In nucleotides, the CDR3 is TGTGCCAGCAGTTCCCAGGGGAGGCATTCACCCCTCCACTTT. This translates into CASSSQGRHSPLHF.

This clone was counted a few times. The sample holds other DNA sequences that translate to the same CDR3. The V gene is TRBV18, the J gene TRBJ1-1, with 7 bases matching TRBD1. V was clipped by 3 bases and J by 2 bases; unmatched bases: 3. Germline V gives CDR1 KGHSH, CDR2 LQKENI. The CDR3 is 14 amino acids. CDR3 DNA: TGTGCCAGCTCACCGACAGGGTTCAACACTGAAGCTTTCTTT. Translated: CASSPTGFNTEAFF. The variable domain in full, with the rest retrieved from reference TRBV18 and TRBJ1-1, is NAGVMQNPRHLVRRRGQEARLRCSPMKGHSHVYWYRQLPEEGLKFMVYLQKENIIDESGMPKERFSAEFPKEGPSILRIQQVVRGDSAAYFCASSPTGFNTEAFFGQGTRLTVV.